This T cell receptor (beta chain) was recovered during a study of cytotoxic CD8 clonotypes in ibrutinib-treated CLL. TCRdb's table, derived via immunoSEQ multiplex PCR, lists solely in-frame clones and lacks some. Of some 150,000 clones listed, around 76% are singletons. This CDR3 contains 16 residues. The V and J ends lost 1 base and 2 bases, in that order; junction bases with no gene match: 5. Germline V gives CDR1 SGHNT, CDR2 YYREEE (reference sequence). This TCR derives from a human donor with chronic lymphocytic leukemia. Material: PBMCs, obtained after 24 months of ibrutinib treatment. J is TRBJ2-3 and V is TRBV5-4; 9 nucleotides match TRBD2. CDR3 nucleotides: TGTGCCAGCAGCTTGAGGCGGGAGGGGTCCACAGATACGCAGTATTTT. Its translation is CASSLRREGSTDTQYF. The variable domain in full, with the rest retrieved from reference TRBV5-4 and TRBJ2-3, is ETGVTQSPTHLIKTRGQQVTLRCSSQSGHNTVSWYQQALGQGPQFIFQYYREEENGRGNFPPRFSGLQFPNYSSELNVNALELDDSALYLCASSLRREGSTDTQYFGPGTRLTVL.